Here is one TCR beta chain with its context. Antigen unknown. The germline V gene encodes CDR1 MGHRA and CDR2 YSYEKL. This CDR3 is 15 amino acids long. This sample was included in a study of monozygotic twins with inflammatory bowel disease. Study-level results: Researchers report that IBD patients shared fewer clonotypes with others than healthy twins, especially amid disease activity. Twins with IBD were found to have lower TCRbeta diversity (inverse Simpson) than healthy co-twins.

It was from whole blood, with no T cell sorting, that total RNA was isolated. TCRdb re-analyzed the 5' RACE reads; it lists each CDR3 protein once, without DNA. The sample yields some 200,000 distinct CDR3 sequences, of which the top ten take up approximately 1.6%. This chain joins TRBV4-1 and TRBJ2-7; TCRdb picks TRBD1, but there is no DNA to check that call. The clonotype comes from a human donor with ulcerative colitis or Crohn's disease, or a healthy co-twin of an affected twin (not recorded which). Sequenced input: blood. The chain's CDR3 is CASSPTVGTGYEQYF.